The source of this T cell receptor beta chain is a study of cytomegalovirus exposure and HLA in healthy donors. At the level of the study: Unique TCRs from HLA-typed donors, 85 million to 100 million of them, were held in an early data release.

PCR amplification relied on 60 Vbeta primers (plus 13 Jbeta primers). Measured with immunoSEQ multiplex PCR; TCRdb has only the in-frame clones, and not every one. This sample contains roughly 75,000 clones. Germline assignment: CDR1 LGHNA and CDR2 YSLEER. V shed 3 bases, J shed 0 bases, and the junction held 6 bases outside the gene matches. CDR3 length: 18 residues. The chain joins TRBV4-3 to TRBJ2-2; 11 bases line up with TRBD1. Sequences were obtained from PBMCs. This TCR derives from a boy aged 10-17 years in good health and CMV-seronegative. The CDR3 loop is CASSHTGTGGTNTGELFF. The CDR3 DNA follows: TGCGCCAGCAGCCATACCGGGACAGGGGGAACGAACACCGGGGAGCTGTTTTTT.